Listed here is a single T cell receptor beta chain. Trimming took 5 bases from V and 4 from J, leaving 11 bases between them. CDR1 and CDR2 (germline): LNHDA, SQIVND (reference sequence). The CDR3 loop spans 13 amino acids. In the original processing: The authors estimated nucleated cell counts from reference gene primer amplification. The method was immunoSEQ multiplex PCR; TCRdb's version includes in-frame clones alone and lacks a portion of them. V, J and clone size are taken as reported in that table, and D and trimming were inferred from the DNA itself. The sample comprises 180,000 or so clones, 86% of which are singletons, and roughly 8.2% rests with the top ten. The data originate from a study of blood T cell repertoires in COVID-19. Whole-study context: The United States, Italy and Spain were the sources of the acute and convalescent COVID-19 samples. From T cells, B-cell-depleted T cells, or PBMCs came the material, which was cDNA or gDNA.

Input material: peripheral blood. This sequence was found in a man aged 55 to 70 with acute or convalescent COVID-19. The V and J genes are TRBV19 and TRBJ1-2; tentative D call: TRBD1 (6 bases). CDR3 residues: CASSSRGSYGYTF. CDR3 nucleotides: TGTGCCAGTAGTTCGAGGGGGAGCTATGGCTACACCTTC.